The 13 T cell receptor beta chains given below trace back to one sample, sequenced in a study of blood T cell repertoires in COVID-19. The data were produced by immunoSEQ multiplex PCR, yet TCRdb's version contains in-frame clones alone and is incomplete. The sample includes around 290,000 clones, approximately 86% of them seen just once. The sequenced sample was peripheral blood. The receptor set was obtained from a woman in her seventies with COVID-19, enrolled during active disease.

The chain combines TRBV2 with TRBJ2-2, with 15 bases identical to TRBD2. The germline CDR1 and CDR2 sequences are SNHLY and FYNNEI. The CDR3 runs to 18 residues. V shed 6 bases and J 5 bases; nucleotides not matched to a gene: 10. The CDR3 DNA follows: TGTGCCAGCAGACAGACGGGACTAGCGGGGGGAAAGACCGGGGAGCTGTTTTTT. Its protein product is CASRQTGLAGGKTGELFF.

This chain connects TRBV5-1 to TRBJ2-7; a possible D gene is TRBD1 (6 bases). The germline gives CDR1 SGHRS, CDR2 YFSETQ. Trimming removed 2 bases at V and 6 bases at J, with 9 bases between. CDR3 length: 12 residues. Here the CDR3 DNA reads TGCGCCAGCAGCTTAGGGGGAAGCGAGCAGTACTTC. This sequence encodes CASSLGGSEQYF.

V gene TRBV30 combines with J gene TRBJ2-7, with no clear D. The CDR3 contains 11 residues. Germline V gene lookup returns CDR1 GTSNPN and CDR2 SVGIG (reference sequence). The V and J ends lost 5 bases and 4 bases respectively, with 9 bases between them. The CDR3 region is CAWGPGYEQYF. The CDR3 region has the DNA TGTGCCTGGGGGCCAGGATACGAGCAGTACTTC.

This chain's CDR3 is CASSLEAELNSPLHF. CDR3 in DNA: TGTGCCAGCAGCTTAGAGGCGGAACTAAATTCACCCCTCCACTTT. J is TRBJ1-6 and V is TRBV7-2; D unresolved. This CDR3 has 15 residues. V lost 1 base and J 7 bases, leaving 11 bases between the germline ends. The V gene's germline CDR1 is SGHTA and CDR2 FQGNSA.

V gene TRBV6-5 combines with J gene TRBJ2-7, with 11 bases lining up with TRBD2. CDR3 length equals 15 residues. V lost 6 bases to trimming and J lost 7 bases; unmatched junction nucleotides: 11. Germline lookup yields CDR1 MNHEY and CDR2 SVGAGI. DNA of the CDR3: TGTGCCAGCAGAACTCCGACTAGCGGGAAGTTGGAGCAGTACTTC. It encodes CASRTPTSGKLEQYF.

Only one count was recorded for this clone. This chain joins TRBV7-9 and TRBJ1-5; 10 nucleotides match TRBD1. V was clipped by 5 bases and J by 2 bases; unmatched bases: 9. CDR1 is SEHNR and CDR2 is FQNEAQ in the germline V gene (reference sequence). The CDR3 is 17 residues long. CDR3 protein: CASSPMTGGAGNQPQHF. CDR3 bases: TGTGCCAGCAGCCCTATGACAGGGGGCGCGGGCAATCAGCCCCAGCATTTT. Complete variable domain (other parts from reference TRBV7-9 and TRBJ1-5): DTGVSQNPRHKITKRGQNVTFRCDPISEHNRLYWYRQTLGQGPEFLTYFQNEAQLEKSRLLSDRFSAERPKGSFSTLEIQRTEQGDSAMYLCASSPMTGGAGNQPQHFGDGTRLSIL.

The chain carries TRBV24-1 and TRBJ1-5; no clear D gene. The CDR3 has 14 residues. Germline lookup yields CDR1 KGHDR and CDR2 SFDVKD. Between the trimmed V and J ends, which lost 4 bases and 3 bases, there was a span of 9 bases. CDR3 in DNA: TGTGCCACCAGTGACCCCGGTCCCAATCAGCCCCAGCATTTT. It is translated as CATSDPGPNQPQHF.

The CDR3 region has the DNA TGTGCCAGCAGGGAGGGGATTCAGCCCCAGCATTTT. Protein product: CASREGIQPQHF. The chain couples TRBV21-1 to TRBJ1-5. TRBV21-1 is termed a pseudogene. This CDR3 region has 12 residues.

The CDR3 DNA is TGCGCCAGCAGCTTGGGGGCTGGACAGCTCTACGAGCAGTACTTC. This gives the protein CASSLGAGQLYEQYF. The chain links TRBV5-1 to TRBJ2-7, with a tentative D call TRBD1 (6 bases). The ends were cut back, 0 bases at V and 3 bases at J, with 13 bases in the middle. The CDR3 runs to 15 residues. Germline V CDR1 and CDR2: SGHRS, YFSETQ.

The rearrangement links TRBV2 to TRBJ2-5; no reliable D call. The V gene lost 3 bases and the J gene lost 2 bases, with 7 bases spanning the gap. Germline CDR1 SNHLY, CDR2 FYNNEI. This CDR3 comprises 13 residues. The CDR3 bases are TGTGCCAGCAGTGACACAGCACAAGAGACCCAGTACTTC. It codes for CASSDTAQETQYF. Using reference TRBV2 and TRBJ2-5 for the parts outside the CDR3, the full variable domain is EPEVTQTPSHQVTQMGQEVILRCVPISNHLYFYWYRQILGQKVEFLVSFYNNEISEKSEIFDDQFSVERPDGSNFTLKIRSTKLEDSAMYFCASSDTAQETQYFGPGTRLLVL.

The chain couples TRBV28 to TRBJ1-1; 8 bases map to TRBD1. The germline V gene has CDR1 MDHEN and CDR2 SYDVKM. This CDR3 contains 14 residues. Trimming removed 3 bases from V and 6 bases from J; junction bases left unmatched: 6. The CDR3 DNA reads TGTGCCAGCAGTTTGGACAGGGATATGGCTGAAGCTTTCTTT. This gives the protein CASSLDRDMAEAFF.

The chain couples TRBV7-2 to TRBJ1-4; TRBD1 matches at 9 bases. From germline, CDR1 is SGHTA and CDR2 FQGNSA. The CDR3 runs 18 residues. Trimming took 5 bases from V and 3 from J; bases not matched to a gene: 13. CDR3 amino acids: CASSTIHSRQGANEKLFF. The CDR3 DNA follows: TGTGCCAGCAGCACCATACATTCCCGACAGGGGGCTAATGAAAAACTGTTTTTT.

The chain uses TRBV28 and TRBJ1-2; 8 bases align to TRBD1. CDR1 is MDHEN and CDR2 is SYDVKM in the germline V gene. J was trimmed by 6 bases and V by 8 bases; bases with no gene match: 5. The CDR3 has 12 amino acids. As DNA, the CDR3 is TGTGCCAGCCTCGACAGGGGCAATGGCTACACCTTC. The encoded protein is CASLDRGNGYTF.